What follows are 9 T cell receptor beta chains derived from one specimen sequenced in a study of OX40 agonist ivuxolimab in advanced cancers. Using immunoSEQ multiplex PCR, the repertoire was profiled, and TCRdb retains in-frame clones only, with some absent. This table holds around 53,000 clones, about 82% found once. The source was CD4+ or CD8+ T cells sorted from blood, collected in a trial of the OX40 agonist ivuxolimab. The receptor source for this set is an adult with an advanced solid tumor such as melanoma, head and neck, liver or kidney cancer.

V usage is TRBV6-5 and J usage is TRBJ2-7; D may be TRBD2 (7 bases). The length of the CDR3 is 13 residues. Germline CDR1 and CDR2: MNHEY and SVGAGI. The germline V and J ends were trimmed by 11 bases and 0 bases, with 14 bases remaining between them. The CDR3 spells CAATGGLSYEQYF. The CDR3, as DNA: TGTGCCGCCACCGGGGGGCTCTCCTACGAGCAGTACTTC.

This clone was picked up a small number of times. The CDR3 is CASSEGGYNSPLHF. The CDR3 DNA follows: TGTGCCAGCAGTGAAGGGGGGTATAATTCACCCCTCCACTTT. This chain links TRBV6-1 with TRBJ1-6; D is possibly TRBD1 (5 bases). This CDR3 is 14 amino acids long. With 1 base removed from V and 4 bases from J, the gap between germline ends came to 5 bases. Germline assignment: CDR1 MNHNS and CDR2 SASEGT.

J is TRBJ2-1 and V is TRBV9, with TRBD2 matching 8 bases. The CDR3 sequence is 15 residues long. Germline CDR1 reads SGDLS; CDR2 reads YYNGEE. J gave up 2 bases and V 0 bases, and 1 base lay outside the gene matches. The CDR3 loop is CASSVAGGPYNEQFF. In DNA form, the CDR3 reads TGTGCCAGCAGCGTAGCGGGAGGGCCCTACAATGAGCAGTTCTTC. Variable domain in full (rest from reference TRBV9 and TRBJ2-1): DSGVTQTPKHLITATGQRVTLRCSPRSGDLSVYWYQQSLDQGLQFLIQYYNGEERAKGNILERFSAQQFPDLHSELNLSSLELGDSALYFCASSVAGGPYNEQFFGPGTRLTVL.

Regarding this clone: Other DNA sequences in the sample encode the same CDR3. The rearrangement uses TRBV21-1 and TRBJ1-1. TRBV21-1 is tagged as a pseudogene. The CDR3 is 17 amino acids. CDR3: CASSRPAVFLGGTEAFF. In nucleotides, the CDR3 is TGTGCCAGCAGCCGGCCCGCGGTGTTTCTTGGGGGCACTGAAGCTTTCTTT.

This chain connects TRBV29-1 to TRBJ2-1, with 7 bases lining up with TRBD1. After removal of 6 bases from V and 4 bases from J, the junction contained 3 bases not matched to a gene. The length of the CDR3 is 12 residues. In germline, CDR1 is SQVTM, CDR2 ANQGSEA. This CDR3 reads CSVETGYNEQFF. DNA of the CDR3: TGCAGCGTGGAGACAGGGTACAATGAGCAGTTCTTC.

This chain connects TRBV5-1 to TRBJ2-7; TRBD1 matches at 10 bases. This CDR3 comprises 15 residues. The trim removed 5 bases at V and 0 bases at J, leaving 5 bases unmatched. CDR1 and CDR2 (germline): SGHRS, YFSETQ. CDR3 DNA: TGCGCCAGCAGGCGACAGGGGGCTTTCTCCTACGAGCAGTACTTC. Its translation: CASRRQGAFSYEQYF.

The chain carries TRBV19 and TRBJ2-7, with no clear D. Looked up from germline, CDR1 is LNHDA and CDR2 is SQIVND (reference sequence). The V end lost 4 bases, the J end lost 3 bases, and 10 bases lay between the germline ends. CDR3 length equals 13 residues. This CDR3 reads CASSNRVSYEQYF. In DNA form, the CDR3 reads TGTGCCAGTAGTAACCGGGTCAGCTACGAGCAGTACTTC.

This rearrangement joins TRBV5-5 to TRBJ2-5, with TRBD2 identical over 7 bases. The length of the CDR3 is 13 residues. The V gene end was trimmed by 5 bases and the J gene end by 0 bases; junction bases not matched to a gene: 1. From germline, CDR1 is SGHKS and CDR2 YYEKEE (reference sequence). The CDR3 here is CASRAGYQETQYF. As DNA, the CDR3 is TGTGCCAGCAGAGCGGGGTACCAAGAGACCCAGTACTTC.

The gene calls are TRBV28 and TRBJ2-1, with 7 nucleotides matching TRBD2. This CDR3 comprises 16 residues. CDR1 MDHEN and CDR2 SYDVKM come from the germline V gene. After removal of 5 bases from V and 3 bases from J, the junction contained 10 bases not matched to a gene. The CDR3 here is CASSTRWGGVYNEQFF. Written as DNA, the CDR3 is TGTGCCAGCAGTACCCGCTGGGGAGGGGTCTACAATGAGCAGTTCTTC.